This T cell receptor (beta chain) was documented in a study of monozygotic twins with inflammatory bowel disease. Overall study findings and caveats: Background noise in patient repertoires may stem from differing immunosuppressive treatments.

Researchers generated cDNA in eight separate reactions per sample. TCRdb re-called the 5' RACE reads and catalogs CDR3 proteins one per entry, DNA excluded. Here the sample table reports over 100,000 distinct CDR3 sequences. As regards this clonotype: No antigen is known for it.

This CDR3 region has 14 residues. CDR1 is SGHRS, CDR2 YFSETQ, per germline. The sample comprised blood. The clonotype comes from a human donor with ulcerative colitis or Crohn's disease, or a healthy co-twin of an affected twin (not recorded which). This chain joins TRBV5-1 and TRBJ2-5; there is no DNA to check the TCRdb D call of TRBD1. CDR3 amino acids: CASSLSTGTETQYF.